This TCR beta chain emerged from a study of T cell responses to AZD1222 COVID-19 vaccine. Germline V gene lookup returns CDR1 ENHRY and CDR2 SYGVKD. The CDR3 runs 12 residues. V lost 0 bases and J 11 bases, leaving 8 bases between the germline ends. In its sample, this clone was seen once. The antigen is unknown. Sequenced by immunoSEQ multiplex PCR; TCRdb stores in-frame clones only, minus some. Counted here are nearly 200,000 clones, 93% occurring once; the ten biggest clones make up around 1%. Overall study results and limits: Repertoire collection took place solely once the T cell response had peaked. At 160-218 and 743-854, vaccine-associated CD4 TCRs were dominant, and they spanned spike. Among the donors, most were white British and more were female, and clonal diversity was possibly underestimated.

Combined were second doses at about 4 or about 12 weeks. This sequence was found in an adult who received the AZD1222 COVID-19 vaccine. Sequencing used peripheral blood, obtained 28 days after the second AZD1222 dose. The chain uses TRBV10-3 and TRBJ1-3; D is unresolved. The chain's CDR3 is CAISESRSAIYF. In DNA, the CDR3 is TGTGCCATCAGTGAGTCAAGGAGCGCCATATATTTT.